This is a list of T cell receptor beta chains from one sample in a study of cytomegalovirus exposure and HLA in healthy donors. Clones were read by immunoSEQ multiplex PCR, and TCRdb kept only the in-frame ones, dropping some. The repertoire holds around 180,000 clones, with about three quarters as singletons. The sequencing sample was made of PBMCs. Receptors were obtained from a woman between 40 and 50 years old in good health and CMV-seronegative. The CDR3 runs from the conserved cysteine through the conserved F or W. D genes are given only for firm matches. Clone size appears in some rows only: once, few, many, or a class for an expanded clone.

v_call,clone_size,j_call,d_call,cdr3_aa,cdr3_nt
TRBV29-1,NA,TRBJ2-3,TRBD2,CSVDSVSGAGGLTDTQYF,TGCAGCGTTGATTCAGTCAGCGGAGCGGGAGGGCTCACAGATACGCAGTATTTT
TRBV21-1,NA,TRBJ1-2,NA,CASPRRGRIYGYTF,TGTGCCAGTCCCCGTCGGGGGAGAATCTATGGCTACACCTTC
TRBV2,NA,TRBJ1-5,NA,CASSDKGMNQPQHF,TGTGCCAGCAGTGATAAGGGGATGAATCAGCCCCAGCATTTT
TRBV10-3,NA,TRBJ1-2,TRBD1,CAISNLGQGEVGYTF,TGTGCCATCAGTAACCTGGGACAGGGGGAGGTTGGCTACACCTTC
TRBV7-9,NA,TRBJ2-7,TRBD1,CAGSRGNPGQGGEQYF,TGTGCCGGGAGTAGGGGTAACCCGGGACAGGGAGGCGAGCAGTACTTC
TRBV5-1,NA,TRBJ1-2,TRBD1,CASGVTGGEDYTF,TGCGCCAGCGGTGTGACAGGGGGGGAAGACTACACCTTC
TRBV19,NA,TRBJ1-2,NA,CASSTWDIYGYTF,TGTGCCAGTAGTACATGGGACATTTATGGCTACACCTTC
TRBV6-5,NA,TRBJ2-5,TRBD2,CASSSLAAGGAETQYF,TGTGCCAGCAGTTCCCTCGCGGCGGGAGGTGCAGAGACCCAGTACTTC
TRBV19,NA,TRBJ1-5,TRBD1,CASSKGTGNNQPQHF,TGTGCCAGTAGTAAGGGGACAGGGAACAATCAGCCCCAGCATTTT
TRBV27,NA,TRBJ2-2,NA,CASNTNFPLGRRNTGELFF,TGTGCCAGCAATACGAACTTCCCTCTTGGGCGCAGGAACACCGGGGAGCTGTTTTTT
TRBV9,NA,TRBJ1-1,NA,CASSASQGGRTEAFF,TGTGCCAGCAGCGCTTCCCAGGGAGGTCGGACTGAAGCTTTCTTT
TRBV6-5,few,TRBJ1-1,NA,CASREVSSNTEAFF,TGTGCCAGCAGAGAGGTTTCTTCGAACACTGAAGCTTTCTTT
TRBV4-3,NA,TRBJ2-2,TRBD2,CASSQDWLAGGNTGELFF,TGCGCCAGCAGCCAAGATTGGCTAGCGGGAGGGAACACCGGGGAGCTGTTTTTT
TRBV5-1,NA,TRBJ2-5,NA,CASSPGRGQETQYF,TGCGCCAGCAGCCCTGGCAGGGGACAAGAGACCCAGTACTTC
TRBV19,few,TRBJ2-3,TRBD1,CASSVGTGRGDTQYF,TGTGCCAGTAGTGTGGGGACAGGGAGGGGAGATACGCAGTATTTT
TRBV9,NA,TRBJ1-3,TRBD1,CASSGGGQGGHGNTIYF,TGTGCCAGCAGCGGGGGGGGACAGGGAGGTCATGGAAACACCATATATTTT
TRBV7-8,NA,TRBJ2-5,TRBD1,CASSFRGQGSETQYF,TGTGCCAGCAGCTTCCGGGGACAGGGGAGTGAGACCCAGTACTTC
TRBV6-1,NA,TRBJ1-1,TRBD1,CASSLDRGEAFF,TGTGCCAGCAGTCTGGACAGGGGTGAAGCTTTCTTT
TRBV6-1,few,TRBJ1-2,NA,CASSEAASGTRGYTF,TGTGCCAGCAGTGAAGCGGCCTCGGGTACGAGAGGCTACACCTTC
TRBV4-3,NA,TRBJ1-2,TRBD1,CASSQDTGVSYGYTF,TGCGCCAGCAGCCAAGATACAGGGGTGAGCTATGGCTACACCTTC
TRBV4-1,NA,TRBJ2-1,NA,CASSRGGLVTLYNEQFF,TGCGCCAGCAGCCGAGGAGGACTGGTTACCTTATACAATGAGCAGTTCTTC
TRBV9,few,TRBJ1-2,NA,CASSGGGYGYTF,TGTGCCAGCAGCGGCGGGGGCTATGGCTACACCTTC
TRBV4-3,NA,TRBJ2-1,TRBD2,CASSQLGTSGSGNEQFF,TGCGCCAGCAGCCAACTGGGGACTAGCGGGAGCGGCAATGAGCAGTTCTTC
TRBV30,NA,TRBJ2-5,NA,CAWIFRGAGETQYF,TGTGCCTGGATCTTTCGGGGGGCAGGAGAGACCCAGTACTTC
TRBV7-2,few,TRBJ1-3,NA,CASSDGGAGGNTIYF,TGTGCCAGCAGCGATGGGGGGGCTGGAGGAAACACCATATATTTT
TRBV6-1,NA,TRBJ1-1,NA,CASSERRETAFF,TGTGCCAGCAGTGAAAGGAGGGAAACGGCTTTCTTT
TRBV4-1,NA,TRBJ1-5,NA,CASSLKGGNQPQHF,TGCGCCAGCAGCCTGAAAGGGGGCAATCAGCCCCAGCATTTT
TRBV2,once,TRBJ2-5,NA,CASSEDRAFETQYF,TGTGCCAGCAGTGAAGACAGGGCGTTTGAGACCCAGTACTTC
TRBV30,NA,TRBJ1-6,TRBD1,CAWGTGGRGNSPLHF,TGTGCCTGGGGGACAGGGGGCAGGGGGAATTCACCCCTCCACTTT
TRBV19,NA,TRBJ1-3,TRBD1,CASRGDREVHRNTIYF,TGTGCCAGTAGGGGGGACAGGGAGGTTCACAGAAACACCATATATTTT
TRBV11-1,NA,TRBJ2-5,NA,CASGVRGPIPSETQYF,TGTGCCAGCGGCGTGAGAGGGCCGATCCCATCAGAGACCCAGTACTTC